The 27 T cell receptor beta chains presented below share a single source sample, sequenced in a study of shared clonotypes between healthy human individuals. The table came from immunoSEQ multiplex PCR; TCRdb's copy has only in-frame clones and leaves some out. The sample has 330,000 or so clones, around 74% seen once. The material sequenced was memory CD4+ T cells sorted from blood. Subset in this sample: CD45RA-negative fraction. These receptors came from a young man in good health.

This clone was seen only a few times. V usage is TRBV7-2 and J usage is TRBJ1-2; D unclear. Germline lookup yields CDR1 SGHTA and CDR2 FQGNSA. Trimming stripped 1 base from V and 4 bases from J, with 7 bases between. CDR3 size: 13 residues. The CDR3 DNA sequence: TGTGCCAGCAGCTTAGAACCGTTCTATGGCTACACCTTC. Translated, it gives CASSLEPFYGYTF.

This clone was found once. This chain uses TRBV6-6 with TRBJ2-4; 10 bases fit TRBD1. Trimming at V came to 7 bases and at J to 5 bases, leaving 11 bases not matched to a gene. There are 16 residues in the CDR3. Looked up from germline, CDR1 is MNHNY and CDR2 is SVGAGI (reference sequence). The CDR3 spells CASIQGTGVIENIQYF. As DNA, the CDR3 is TGTGCCAGCATCCAAGGGACAGGGGTTATCGAAAACATTCAGTACTTC.

The gene calls are TRBV6-4 and TRBJ2-6; no definite D call. This CDR3 region has 18 residues. Germline V gives CDR1 MRHNA, CDR2 SNTAGT. V was trimmed by 5 bases and J by 5 bases, leaving 22 bases between them. This chain's CDR3 is CASSSSRSRQSRANVLTF. The CDR3 bases are TGTGCCAGCAGTTCCTCCCGCTCACGACAAAGTCGGGCCAACGTCCTGACTTTC.

The J gene is TRBJ2-1, the V gene TRBV5-1, with D unresolved. The CDR3 spans 12 residues. Germline V gene data show CDR1 as SGHRS and CDR2 as YFSETQ. V lost 3 bases to trimming and J lost 9 bases, with 10 bases between them. The CDR3: CASSSTGREQFF. CDR3 DNA sequence: TGCGCCAGCAGCTCGACCGGTCGTGAGCAGTTCTTC.

The V and J genes are TRBV11-2 and TRBJ1-3; no reliable D call. V was pared by 2 bases and J by 2 bases, with 7 bases between. Germline loops: CDR1 SGHAT, CDR2 FQNNGV. This CDR3 is 14 amino acids long. The CDR3 sequence is CASSLNVAGNTIYF. DNA of the CDR3: TGTGCCAGCAGCTTAAATGTTGCTGGAAACACCATATATTTT. The full variable domain, with the rest looked up from reference TRBV11-2 and TRBJ1-3, is EAGVAQSPRYKIIEKRQSVAFWCNPISGHATLYWYQQILGQGPKLLIQFQNNGVVDDSQLPKDRFSAERLKGVDSTLKIQPAKLEDSAVYLCASSLNVAGNTIYFGEGSWLTVV.

The V and J genes are TRBV9 and TRBJ2-2, with a possible D match to TRBD2 (6 bases). The CDR3 is 16 amino acids. Germline loops: CDR1 SGDLS, CDR2 YYNGEE. Trimming removed 0 bases at V and 7 bases at J, with 16 bases between. The CDR3, as DNA: TGTGCCAGCAGCGTAGGTAGCCGGGAGCAGAGCGGGGAGCTGTTTTTT. This sequence encodes CASSVGSREQSGELFF.

The V gene is TRBV4-1, the J gene TRBJ1-2; D is unclear. CDR1 is MGHRA, CDR2 YSYEKL, per germline. The CDR3 covers 13 residues. V was trimmed by 8 bases and J by 4 bases, leaving 14 bases between them. In nucleotides, the CDR3 is TGCGCCAGCCAAGAGACCCCGATCTATGGCTACACCTTC. It is translated as CASQETPIYGYTF.

This clone appeared a few times. CDR3 sequence (DNA): TGCGCCAGCAGCTTGGAAAGCGTCCTTGAGCAGTTCTTC. This gives the protein CASSLESVLEQFF. The chain has TRBV5-1 and TRBJ2-1; D gene uncertain. This CDR3 contains 13 residues. V was cut by 0 bases and J by 9 bases, with 10 bases left in between. Germline assignment: CDR1 SGHRS and CDR2 YFSETQ.

This clone was picked up one time. The rearrangement uses TRBV6-4 and TRBJ1-1; no clear D. This CDR3 has 15 amino acids. The V gene's germline CDR1 is MRHNA and CDR2 SNTAGT. The V gene lost 6 bases and the J gene lost 0 bases, with 14 bases spanning the gap. Here the CDR3 DNA reads TGTGCCAGCAGCGCTGGGGATGGAATGAACACTGAAGCTTTCTTT. Translation: CASSAGDGMNTEAFF.

The V gene is TRBV29-1, the J gene TRBJ2-5, with 10 nucleotides matching TRBD1. The CDR3 has 13 residues. CDR1 and CDR2 from the germline V gene are SQVTM and ANQGSEA. The V and J ends lost 4 bases and 4 bases, in that order; junction bases with no gene match: 3. The chain's CDR3 is CSVVGQGSETQYF. Here the CDR3 DNA reads TGCAGCGTTGTGGGACAGGGGTCAGAGACCCAGTACTTC.

The chain recombines TRBV9 with TRBJ1-3; possible D gene TRBD1, 5 bases. CDR1 and CDR2 (germline): SGDLS, YYNGEE. Trimming removed 6 bases from V and 6 bases from J, with 13 bases in between. This CDR3 contains 13 residues. The CDR3 reads CASTRDLENTIYF. The CDR3 DNA reads TGTGCCAGCACCCGGGACTTGGAAAACACCATATATTTT.

The gene calls are TRBV5-1 and TRBJ2-5, with 9 bases aligning to TRBD1. Germline V gene sequence: CDR1 SGHRS, CDR2 YFSETQ. V shed 7 bases, J shed 3 bases, and the junction held 10 bases outside the gene matches. The CDR3 contains 15 residues. The CDR3 sequence is CASGLLTGGEETQYF. The DNA of the CDR3 is TGCGCCAGCGGCCTTTTGACAGGGGGGGAAGAGACCCAGTACTTC.

V and J are TRBV5-5 and TRBJ1-5, with 7 bases identical to TRBD1. Trimming cost V 0 bases and J 7 bases; bases outside gene matches: 7. The CDR3 has 15 residues. Germline CDR1 SGHKS, CDR2 YYEKEE (reference sequence). CDR3 protein: CASSLGGGLGQPQHF. As DNA, the CDR3 is TGTGCCAGCAGCTTGGGAGGGGGCCTAGGGCAGCCCCAGCATTTT.

This chain links TRBV6-1 with TRBJ1-5, with unresolved D. Trimming took off 4 bases at V and 7 bases at J, with 11 bases between the two ends. Germline assignment: CDR1 MNHNS and CDR2 SASEGT. This CDR3 spans 13 amino acids. CDR3 DNA sequence: TGTGCCAGCAGTGTCCAGGCTGGGCAGCCCCAGCATTTT. It codes for CASSVQAGQPQHF.

This sequence joins TRBV10-3 and TRBJ2-2; a possible D gene is TRBD2 (5 bases). Trimming took 11 bases from V and 2 from J, leaving 12 bases between them. Germline lookup yields CDR1 ENHRY and CDR2 SYGVKD. This CDR3 contains 13 residues. In DNA form, the CDR3 reads TGTGCCTCCGGGGAGATAAACACCGGGGAGCTGTTTTTT. This translates into CASGEINTGELFF.

The chain is built from TRBV19 and TRBJ2-5; no definite D call. Trimming pared 4 bases from V and 5 bases from J, leaving 14 bases between. This CDR3 is built from 14 residues. Germline loops: CDR1 LNHDA, CDR2 SQIVND (reference sequence). In DNA, the CDR3 is TGTGCCAGTAGTAAATCTCGGCAGGTTGAGACCCAGTACTTC. This translates into CASSKSRQVETQYF.

This clone was seen repeatedly, ten times or more. The chain links TRBV7-8 to TRBJ1-1; perhaps TRBD1 as D (5 bases). This CDR3 spans 17 amino acids. Germline V gene lookup returns CDR1 SGHVS and CDR2 FQNEAQ. Trimming removed 4 bases from V and 1 base from J, with 19 bases in between. CDR3 sequence: CASSYISGESANTEAFF. DNA of the CDR3: TGTGCCAGCAGCTACATTTCGGGGGAAAGTGCGAACACTGAAGCTTTCTTT. The full variable domain, completed using reference TRBV7-8 and TRBJ1-1, is GAGVSQSPRYKVAKRGQDVALRCDPISGHVSLFWYQQALGQGPEFLTYFQNEAQLDKSGLPSDRFFAERPEGSVSTLKIQRTQQEDSAVYLCASSYISGESANTEAFFGQGTRLTVV.

This clone was counted a few times. V gene TRBV7-6 combines with J gene TRBJ2-3, with a possible D match to TRBD2 (6 bases). Per germline, CDR1 SGHVS and CDR2 FNYEAQ. The CDR3 runs 15 residues. Trimming took 1 base from V and 4 from J, leaving 12 bases between them. The CDR3 spells CASSLEGKRADTQYF. In DNA form, the CDR3 reads TGTGCCAGCAGCTTAGAAGGAAAGCGGGCAGATACGCAGTATTTT.

This chain uses TRBV27 with TRBJ1-5; TRBD1 matches 10 bases. The germline V gene has CDR1 MNHEY and CDR2 SMNVEV (reference sequence). The CDR3 extends over 16 amino acids. With 6 bases clipped from V and 4 bases from J, the junction kept 9 bases outside the gene matches. CDR3 bases: TGTGCCAGCAGCGAGTATGCGGGACAGGGGAATCAGCCCCAGCATTTT. This translates into CASSEYAGQGNQPQHF.

This sequence joins TRBV7-8 and TRBJ2-5; maybe TRBD2 (6 bases). The V gene lost 0 bases and the J gene lost 5 bases, with 10 bases spanning the gap. Germline CDR1 reads SGHVS; CDR2 reads FQNEAQ. The CDR3 contains 14 residues. The CDR3 is CASSLALRGETQYF. The CDR3 DNA follows: TGTGCCAGCAGCTTAGCGTTACGGGGGGAGACCCAGTACTTC.

This clone showed up just a few times. V and J are TRBV7-3 and TRBJ2-4; TRBD2 aligns across 7 bases. The CDR3 is made up of 14 amino acids. CDR1 and CDR2 from the germline V gene are SGHTA and FQGTGA. Trimming cost V 5 bases and J 5 bases; bases outside gene matches: 6. The CDR3 DNA follows: TGTGCCAGCAGCCCAACGGGGGGACAAAACATTCAGTACTTC. Translated, it gives CASSPTGGQNIQYF.

The chain links TRBV4-3 to TRBJ1-2; D is perhaps TRBD1 (5 bases). Looked up from germline, CDR1 is LGHNA and CDR2 is YSLEER. Trimming removed 1 base from V and 0 bases from J, with 9 bases in between. CDR3 length: 15 amino acids. In nucleotides, the CDR3 is TGCGCCAGCAGCCAAGCTCGACAGACTAACTATGGCTACACCTTC. This encodes CASSQARQTNYGYTF.

The V call is TRBV7-2, the J call TRBJ1-2; D unresolved. The length of the CDR3 is 15 residues. V shed 0 bases and J shed 2 bases, with 10 bases lying between them. CDR1 and CDR2 (germline): SGHTA, FQGNSA. The CDR3 sequence: CASSLAFNLNYGYTF. The CDR3 nucleotides are TGTGCCAGCAGCTTAGCTTTCAACCTAAACTATGGCTACACCTTC. The whole variable domain, remainder taken from reference TRBV7-2 and TRBJ1-2, is GAGVSQSPSNKVTEKGKDVELRCDPISGHTALYWYRQSLGQGLEFLIYFQGNSAPDKSGLPSDRFSAERTGGSVSTLTIQRTQQEDSAVYLCASSLAFNLNYGYTFGSGTRLTVV.

V usage is TRBV2 and J usage is TRBJ2-3, with D tentatively TRBD1 or TRBD2 (6 bases each). Trimming stripped 7 bases from V and 0 bases from J, with 17 bases between. This CDR3 has 16 residues. CDR1 SNHLY and CDR2 FYNNEI come from the germline V gene. Written as DNA, the CDR3 is TGTGCCAGCACCCTCCAGGGGACTCCCAGCACAGATACGCAGTATTTT. This gives the protein CASTLQGTPSTDTQYF.

This chain joins TRBV11-2 and TRBJ2-7; tentative D call: TRBD2 (5 bases). Germline CDR1 SGHAT, CDR2 FQNNGV. The CDR3 totals 15 residues. Between the trimmed V and J ends, which lost 6 bases and 1 base, there was a span of 16 bases. The CDR3 DNA follows: TGTGCCAGCAGTTCTATAAGCAGGAGGTCCTACGAGCAGTACTTC. Its protein product is CASSSISRRSYEQYF.

The chain couples TRBV5-1 to TRBJ2-5; 7 nucleotides match TRBD1. CDR3 length: 16 residues. Losses at the gene ends were 1 base for V and 5 bases for J; bases not matched to a gene: 11. CDR1 and CDR2 from the germline V gene are SGHRS and YFSETQ. This CDR3 reads CASSLFQGTVKETQYF. The CDR3 bases are TGCGCCAGCAGCTTGTTTCAGGGGACAGTCAAGGAGACCCAGTACTTC.

The rearrangement uses TRBV10-3 and TRBJ2-1; 16 nucleotides match TRBD2. The germline V gene has CDR1 ENHRY and CDR2 SYGVKD. V lost 5 bases to trimming and J lost 8 bases; unmatched junction nucleotides: 3. This CDR3 contains 15 residues. The CDR3, as DNA: TGTGCCATCAGTCCGGGACTAGCGGGAGGGGATGAGCAGTTCTTC. It is translated as CAISPGLAGGDEQFF.